This T cell receptor beta chain originates from a study of PD-1 blockade in classical Hodgkin lymphoma. Time point noted: cycle 4 day 1 (C4D1), after five to seven weeks of nivolumab. Every patient was affected by relapse after autologous stem cell transplantation, while exposure to brentuximab vedotin was not uniform. CDR3 length: 15 residues. Germline CDR1 and CDR2: PRHDT and FYEKMQ (reference sequence). Trimming shortened V by 4 bases and J by 1 base, and 13 bases separated the two germline ends. Profiling relied on immunoSEQ multiplex PCR, and the TCRdb table lists in-frame clones only, not all of them. The repertoire holds around 60,000 clones, nearly 90% seen once, with around 8.1% in the top ten.

The chain recombines TRBV13 with TRBJ1-2; D might be TRBD1 (6 bases). This specimen consisted of peripheral blood mononuclear cells (PBMCs), obtained before the fourth cycle of nivolumab. The TCR comes from a human donor with classical Hodgkin lymphoma. CDR3 bases: TGTGCCAGCAGCTCCCGGGCAGGGGATAACTATGGCTACACCTTC. It is translated as CASSSRAGDNYGYTF.